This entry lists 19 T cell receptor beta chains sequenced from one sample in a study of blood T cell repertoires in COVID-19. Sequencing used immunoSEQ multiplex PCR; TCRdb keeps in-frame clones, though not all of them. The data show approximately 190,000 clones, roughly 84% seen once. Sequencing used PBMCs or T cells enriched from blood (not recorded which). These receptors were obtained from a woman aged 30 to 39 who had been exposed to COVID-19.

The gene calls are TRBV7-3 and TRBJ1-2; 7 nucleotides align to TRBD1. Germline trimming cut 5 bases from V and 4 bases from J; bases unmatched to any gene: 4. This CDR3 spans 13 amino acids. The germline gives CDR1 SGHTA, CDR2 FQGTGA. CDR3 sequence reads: CASSRSGGYGYTF. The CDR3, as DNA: TGTGCCAGCAGCCGTTCAGGGGGCTATGGCTACACCTTC. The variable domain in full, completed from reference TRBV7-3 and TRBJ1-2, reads GAGVSQTPSNKVTEKGKYVELRCDPISGHTALYWYRQSLGQGPEFLIYFQGTGAADDSGLPNDRFFAVRPEGSVSTLKIQRTERGDSAVYLCASSRSGGYGYTFGSGTRLTVV.

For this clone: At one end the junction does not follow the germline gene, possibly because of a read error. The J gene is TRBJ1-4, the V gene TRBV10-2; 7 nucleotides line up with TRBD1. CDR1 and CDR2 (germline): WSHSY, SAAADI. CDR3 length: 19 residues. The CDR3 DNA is TGCGCCAGCGGTGACAGGGCCCAATCTAGGGCCGGAACTAATGAAAAACTGTTTTTT. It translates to CASGDRAQSRAGTNEKLFF.

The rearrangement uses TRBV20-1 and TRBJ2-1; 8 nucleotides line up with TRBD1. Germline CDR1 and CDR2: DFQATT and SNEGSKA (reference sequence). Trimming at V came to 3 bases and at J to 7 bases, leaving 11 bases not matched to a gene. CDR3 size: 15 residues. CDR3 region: CSASSQGALGNEQFF. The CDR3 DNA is TGCAGTGCTAGTTCGCAGGGGGCGCTTGGAAATGAGCAGTTCTTC.

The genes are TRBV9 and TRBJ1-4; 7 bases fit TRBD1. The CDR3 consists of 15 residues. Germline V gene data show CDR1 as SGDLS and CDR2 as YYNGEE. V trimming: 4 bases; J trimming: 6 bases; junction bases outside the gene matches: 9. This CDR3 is CASSTRQGPDEKLFF. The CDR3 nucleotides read TGTGCCAGCAGCACCCGACAGGGTCCTGATGAAAAACTGTTTTTT.

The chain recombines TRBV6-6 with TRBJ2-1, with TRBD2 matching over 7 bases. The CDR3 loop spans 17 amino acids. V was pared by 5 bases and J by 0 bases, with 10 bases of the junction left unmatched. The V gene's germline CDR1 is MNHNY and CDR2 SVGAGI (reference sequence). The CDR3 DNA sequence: TGTGCCAGCAGTCCGAAACGCCCGGGGGGCTCCTACAATGAGCAGTTCTTC. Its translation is CASSPKRPGGSYNEQFF.

This CDR3 reads CASNQQGRTPLHF. CDR3 bases: TGTGCCAGTAACCAACAGGGGAGGACACCCCTCCACTTT. This sequence joins TRBV19 and TRBJ1-6; 7 bases are a match to TRBD1. V shed 7 bases and J 11 bases; nucleotides not matched to a gene: 8. This CDR3 spans 13 amino acids. The germline gives CDR1 LNHDA, CDR2 SQIVND (reference sequence).

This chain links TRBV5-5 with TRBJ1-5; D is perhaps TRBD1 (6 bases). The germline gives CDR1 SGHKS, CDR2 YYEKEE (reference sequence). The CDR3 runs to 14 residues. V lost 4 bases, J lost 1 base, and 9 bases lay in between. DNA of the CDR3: TGTGCCAGCAGCCGTGACAGGAGCAATCAGCCCCAGCATTTT. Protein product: CASSRDRSNQPQHF.

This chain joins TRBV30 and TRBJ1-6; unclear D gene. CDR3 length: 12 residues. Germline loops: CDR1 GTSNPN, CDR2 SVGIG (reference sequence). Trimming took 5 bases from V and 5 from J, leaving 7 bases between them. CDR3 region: CAWLLNNSPLHF. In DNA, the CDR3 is TGTGCCTGGTTACTGAATAATTCACCCCTCCACTTT.

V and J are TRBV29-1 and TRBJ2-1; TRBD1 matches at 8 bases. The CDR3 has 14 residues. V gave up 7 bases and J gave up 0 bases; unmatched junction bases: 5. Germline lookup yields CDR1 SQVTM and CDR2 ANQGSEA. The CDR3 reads CSGRQGSSYNEQFF. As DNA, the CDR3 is TGCAGCGGTAGACAGGGGAGCTCCTACAATGAGCAGTTCTTC.

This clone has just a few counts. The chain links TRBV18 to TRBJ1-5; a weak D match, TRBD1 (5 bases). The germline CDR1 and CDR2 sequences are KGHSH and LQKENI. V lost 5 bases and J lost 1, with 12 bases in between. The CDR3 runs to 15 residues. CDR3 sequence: CASSEGAYSNQPQHF. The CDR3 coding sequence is TGTGCCAGCTCAGAAGGGGCCTACAGCAATCAGCCCCAGCATTTT.

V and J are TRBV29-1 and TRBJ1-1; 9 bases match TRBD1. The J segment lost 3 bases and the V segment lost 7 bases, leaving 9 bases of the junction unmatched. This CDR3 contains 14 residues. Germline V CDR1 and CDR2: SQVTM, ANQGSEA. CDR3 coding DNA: TGCAGCGCTGCGACGGGACAGGGCGACACTGAAGCTTTCTTT. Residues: CSAATGQGDTEAFF.

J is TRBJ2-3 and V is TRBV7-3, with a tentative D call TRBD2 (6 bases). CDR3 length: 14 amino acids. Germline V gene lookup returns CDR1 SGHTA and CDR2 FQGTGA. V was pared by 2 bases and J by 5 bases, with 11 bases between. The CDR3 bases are TGTGCCAGCAGCTTAGGGGCGGGGAGAGATACGCAGTATTTT. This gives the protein CASSLGAGRDTQYF.

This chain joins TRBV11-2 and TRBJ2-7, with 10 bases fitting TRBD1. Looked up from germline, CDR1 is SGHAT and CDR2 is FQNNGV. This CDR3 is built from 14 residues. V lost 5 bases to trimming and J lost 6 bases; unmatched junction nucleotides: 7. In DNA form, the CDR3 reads TGTGCCAGCAGCGCCGTCGGGACAGGGGTCGAGCAGTACTTC. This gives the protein CASSAVGTGVEQYF.

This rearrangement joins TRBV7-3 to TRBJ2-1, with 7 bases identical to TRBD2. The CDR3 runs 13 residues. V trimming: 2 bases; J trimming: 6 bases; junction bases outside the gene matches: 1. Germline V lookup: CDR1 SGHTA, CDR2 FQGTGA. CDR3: CASSLGTTNEQFF. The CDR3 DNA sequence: TGTGCCAGCAGCTTAGGGACTACCAATGAGCAGTTCTTC.

DNA of the CDR3: TGTGCCAGCAGCTTGGACAGCGGGACCTACGAGCAGTACTTC. Protein product: CASSLDSGTYEQYF. The gene calls are TRBV5-4 and TRBJ2-7; TRBD2 agrees at 7 bases. Unmatched junction bases numbered 2, after V lost 0 bases and J lost 2 bases. The CDR3 is 14 residues long. From germline, CDR1 is SGHNT and CDR2 YYREEE (reference sequence).

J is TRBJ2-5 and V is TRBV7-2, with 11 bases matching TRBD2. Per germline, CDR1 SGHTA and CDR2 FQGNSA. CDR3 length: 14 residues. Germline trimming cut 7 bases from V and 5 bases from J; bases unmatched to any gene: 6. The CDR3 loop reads CASKLTSGAETQYF. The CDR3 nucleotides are TGTGCCAGCAAATTGACTAGCGGGGCGGAGACCCAGTACTTC.

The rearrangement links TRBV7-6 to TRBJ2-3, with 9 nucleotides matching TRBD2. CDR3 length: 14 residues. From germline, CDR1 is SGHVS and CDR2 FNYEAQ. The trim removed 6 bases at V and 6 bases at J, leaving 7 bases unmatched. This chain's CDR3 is CASSLSGGRDTQYF. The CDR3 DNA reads TGTGCCAGCAGTCTTAGCGGGGGCCGCGATACGCAGTATTTT.

The CDR3 is CASSSLADTNYGYTF. The CDR3 DNA follows: TGTGCCAGCAGCTCGTTGGCGGACACAAACTATGGCTACACCTTC. The chain uses TRBV11-2 and TRBJ1-2, with a tentative D call TRBD1 (5 bases). Trimming stripped 4 bases from V and 2 bases from J, with 14 bases between. CDR3 length: 15 amino acids. CDR1 SGHAT and CDR2 FQNNGV come from the germline V gene.

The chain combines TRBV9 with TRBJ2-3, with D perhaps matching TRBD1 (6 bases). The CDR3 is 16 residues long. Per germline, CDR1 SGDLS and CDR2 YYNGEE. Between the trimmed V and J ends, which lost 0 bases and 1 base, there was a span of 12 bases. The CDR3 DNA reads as TGTGCCAGCAGCGTAGACACAGGGTCCCGCACAGATACGCAGTATTTT. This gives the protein CASSVDTGSRTDTQYF.